At least ten counts were recorded for the clone carrying this T cell receptor beta chain. What was amplified from RNA transcripts were TCR beta CDR3 regions. The HTBI set primed first-round TCR CDR3 RT-PCR. TCRdb independently ran MiXCR on the multiplex PCR reads; one entry per CDR3 protein. Of some 700,000 distinct CDR3 sequences in the sample, 15% to 20% are singletons; the top ten hold around 15%. CDR1 and CDR2 from the germline V gene are DFQATT and SNEGSKA (reference sequence). With 6 bases removed from V and 4 bases from J, the gap between germline ends came to 22 bases. The CDR3 is 16 amino acids. The data derive from a study of T cells in Graves' hyperthyroidism and ophthalmopathy. Patients having uncontrolled infection, another autoimmune disease, pregnancy or lactation were not included. Fresh peripheral blood, 9.5 to 10 ml of it, supplied the PBMCs.

The sample consisted of blood. V and J are TRBV20-1 and TRBJ2-1; D might be TRBD2 (6 bases). This TCR was sampled from a man between 50 and 59 years old with Graves' hyperthyroidism. The CDR3 DNA reads TGCAGTGCAGGGCGTAGGACTACGACCCTTTACAATGAGCAGTTCTTC. This translates into CSAGRRTTTLYNEQFF.